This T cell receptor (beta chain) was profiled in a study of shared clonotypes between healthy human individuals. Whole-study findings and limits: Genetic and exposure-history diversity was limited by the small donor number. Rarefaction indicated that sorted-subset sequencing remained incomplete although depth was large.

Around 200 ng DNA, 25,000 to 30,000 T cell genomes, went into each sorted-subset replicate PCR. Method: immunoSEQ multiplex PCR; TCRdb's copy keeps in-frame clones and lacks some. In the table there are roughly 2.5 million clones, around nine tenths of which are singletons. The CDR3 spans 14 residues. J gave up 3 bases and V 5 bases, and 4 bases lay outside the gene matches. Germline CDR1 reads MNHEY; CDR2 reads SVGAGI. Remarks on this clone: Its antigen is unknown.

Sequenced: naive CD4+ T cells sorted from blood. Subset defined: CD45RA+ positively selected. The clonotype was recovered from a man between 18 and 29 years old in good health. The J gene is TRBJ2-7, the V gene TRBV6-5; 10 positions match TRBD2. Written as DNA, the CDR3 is TGTGCCAGCAGTCCTAGCGGGAGATTCTACGAGCAGTACTTC. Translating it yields CASSPSGRFYEQYF.